This entry concerns a single T cell receptor beta chain. Germline lookup yields CDR1 MNHEY and CDR2 SVGAGI. This CDR3 comprises 14 residues. The V end was cut by 0 bases, the J end by 6 bases, with 8 bases between. This entry belongs to a study of blood T cell repertoires in COVID-19. Study at large: Samples taken during acute and convalescent COVID-19 were collected in the United States, Italy and Spain.

Assay: immunoSEQ multiplex PCR; the TCRdb copy retains only in-frame clones and omits some. The table records 200,000 or so clones, 80% to 90% of them present only once. The chain carries TRBV6-5 and TRBJ2-2, with D hard to call. The receptor's source is a man between 65 and 80 years old with active or convalescent COVID-19. The source material was peripheral blood. CDR3 residues: CASSYSGAAGELFF. Here the CDR3 DNA reads TGTGCCAGCAGTTACTCAGGCGCGGCCGGGGAGCTGTTTTTT.